What follows are 2 T cell receptor beta chains derived from one specimen sequenced in a study of T-cell reconstitution after alpha-beta-depleted transplantation in children. Unique molecular identifiers were used in preparing the TCRbeta library. TCRdb reprocessed the PCR reads with MiXCR, giving one entry per CDR3 protein. The sample consists of 140,000 or so distinct CDR3 sequences, around 8.8% of them appearing once. Sequenced material: PBMCs, mostly from graft donor cells, taken 180 days after TCRalphabeta/CD19-depleted stem cell transplant. The source is a female patient aged 2 to 10 who had a stem cell transplant for congenital amegakaryocytic thrombocytopenia, so the T cells may come from the graft donor.

This clonotype was counted many times. The chain employs TRBV6-2 or TRBV6-3 and TRBJ1-5; no definite D call. V was trimmed by 4 bases and J by 0 bases, leaving 13 bases between them. CDR3 length equals 16 residues. CDR1 MNHEY and CDR2 SVGEGT come from the germline V gene. The CDR3 nucleotides read TGTGCCAGCAGTTCCAAAGACGGATATAGCAATCAGCCCCAGCATTTT. This encodes CASSSKDGYSNQPQHF.

This clonotype was recorded at least ten times. The gene calls are TRBV30 and TRBJ2-2; D call uncertain. Trimming took off 1 base at V and 4 bases at J, with 10 bases between the two ends. Looked up from germline, CDR1 is GTSNPN and CDR2 is SVGIG (reference sequence). The CDR3 has 14 residues. For the CDR3, the DNA is TGTGCCTGGAGTGGGGAAAAAAGCACCGGGGAGCTGTTTTTT. Amino acids: CAWSGEKSTGELFF.